The clone carrying this T cell receptor (beta chain) appeared a few times. TCRdb passed the 5' RACE reads through MiXCR, listing each CDR3 protein once. The sample shows tens of thousands of distinct CDR3 sequences, around 26% of them seen only once. CDR1 and CDR2 (germline): MNHEY, SVGAGI. The length of the CDR3 is 16 residues. Trimming cost V 0 bases and J 4 bases, with 13 bases left between them. This sequence was found in a female donor with breast cancer. The sequenced sample consisted of naive CD4+ T cells sorted from blood. The subset: naive CD4+ T cells, CD4+CD45RA+CD25-. V gene TRBV6-5 combines with J gene TRBJ1-3, with D perhaps matching TRBD1 (6 bases). The CDR3, as DNA: TGTGCCAGCAGTTACTCGATTACAGGGAGCGGAAACACCATATATTTT. Encoded protein: CASSYSITGSGNTIYF.